This T cell receptor (beta chain) was identified in a study of blood T cell repertoires in COVID-19. For the study at large: Nucleic acid was either cDNA or gDNA, and it came from T cells, B-cell-depleted T cells, or PBMCs.

Germline values: CDR1 SGHKS, CDR2 YYEKEE (reference sequence). V lost 5 bases and J lost 15, with 24 bases in between. The CDR3 has 14 residues. Data came from immunoSEQ multiplex PCR; TCRdb stores just in-frame clones and leaves some out. The sample shows over 150,000 clones, about nine tenths of them seen only once. J is TRBJ1-3 and V is TRBV5-5; D is perhaps TRBD1 (5 bases). Sequences were obtained from peripheral blood. This receptor was obtained from a man in his late teens or twenties who had recovered from COVID-19. The CDR3 sequence is CASREGLLWETPYF. The CDR3 DNA reads TGTGCCAGCAGGGAGGGACTGCTTTGGGAAACACCATATTTT.